Below are 14 T cell receptor beta chains sequenced from a single sample in a study of CXCR3-negative and CXCR3-positive naive CD8 T cells. UMI-tagged TRB cDNA libraries were built via 5' RACE. TCRdb re-called the 5' RACE reads and shows each CDR3 protein once, DNA omitted. This repertoire includes 70,000 to 100,000 distinct CDR3 sequences. The specimen was naive CXCR3- CD8+ T cells from blood. Subset of the sample: CD45RO-CCR7+CD27+CD95- naive CD8+ T cells lacking CXCR3 (TNR3-). The source of these receptors is a human donor in good health. Some clones in this sample may be carry-over from other donors' samples.

This chain connects TRBV7-6 to TRBJ2-3. The CDR3 loop spans 12 amino acids. Germline V CDR1 and CDR2: SGHVS, FNYEAQ. This chain's CDR3 is CASSLDQDTQYF.

The chain couples TRBV7-6 to TRBJ1-2; TCRdb calls TRBD1, which cannot be checked without DNA. Germline CDR1 and CDR2: SGHVS and FNYEAQ. The CDR3 is 12 residues long. CDR3 sequence reads: CASSTGNYGYTF.

The rearrangement joins TRBV13 to TRBJ2-1; there is no DNA to check the TCRdb D call of TRBD1. CDR1 and CDR2 (germline): PRHDT, FYEKMQ (reference sequence). The CDR3 has 14 amino acids. The CDR3 loop reads CASSHVQGRVEQFF.

The rearrangement uses TRBV29-1 and TRBJ2-2; TCRdb picks TRBD1, but there is no DNA to check that call. The CDR3 length is 12 residues. The V gene's germline CDR1 is SQVTM and CDR2 ANQGSEA. The CDR3 here is CTGTGGTGELFF.

This chain uses TRBV29-1 with TRBJ1-2; TCRdb gives TRBD1 as the D gene, but with no DNA this cannot be confirmed. This CDR3 has 13 residues. The germline V gene encodes CDR1 SQVTM and CDR2 ANQGSEA. CDR3 sequence reads: CSVEDPGRSGYTF.

The CDR3 here is CASSWDRFNYGYTF. The chain uses TRBV5-1 and TRBJ1-2. Germline V gives CDR1 SGHRS, CDR2 YFSETQ. The CDR3 extends over 14 amino acids.

The chain links TRBV7-9 to TRBJ2-7; TCRdb designates TRBD1, a call that cannot be tested without DNA. The length of the CDR3 is 14 residues. CDR1 is SEHNR and CDR2 is FQNEAQ in the germline V gene (reference sequence). The chain's CDR3 is CASSLRTGVYEQYF. Filled out from reference TRBV7-9 and TRBJ2-7, the complete variable domain reads DTGVSQNPRHKITKRGQNVTFRCDPISEHNRLYWYRQTLGQGPEFLTYFQNEAQLEKSRLLSDRFSAERPKGSFSTLEIQRTEQGDSAMYLCASSLRTGVYEQYFGPGTRLTVT.

The chain joins TRBV2 to TRBJ2-7; TCRdb gives TRBD2 as the D gene, but with no DNA this cannot be confirmed. The germline V gene has CDR1 SNHLY and CDR2 FYNNEI. This CDR3 is built from 15 residues. CDR3 loop: CASNPGLGGTYEQYF.

This chain links TRBV6-1 with TRBJ2-1; lacking DNA, the TRBD1 call made by TCRdb goes unchecked. Looked up from germline, CDR1 is MNHNS and CDR2 is SASEGT. CDR3 length: 13 amino acids. The CDR3 sequence: CASGDRENNEQFF.

This chain joins TRBV29-1 and TRBJ1-1; TCRdb proposes TRBD1, but this gene call is untestable without DNA. The germline gives CDR1 SQVTM, CDR2 ANQGSEA. The CDR3 length is 11 residues. The CDR3 sequence is CSASRDTEAFF.

The V call is TRBV29-1, the J call TRBJ2-5; TCRdb returns TRBD1, unconfirmable since there is no DNA. Germline V gene data show CDR1 as SQVTM and CDR2 as ANQGSEA. The CDR3 loop spans 14 amino acids. The CDR3 loop is CSVSERGLIETQYF.

The V gene is TRBV4-3, the J gene TRBJ1-2. The CDR3 totals 13 residues. Germline V gives CDR1 LGHNA, CDR2 YSLEER. CDR3 loop: CASKGTANYGYTF.

This sequence joins TRBV20-1 and TRBJ1-1; no DNA is available, so the TRBD1 call from TCRdb remains unchecked. Germline loops: CDR1 DFQATT, CDR2 SNEGSKA (reference sequence). CDR3 length equals 14 residues. The CDR3 reads CSAPVLTGETEAFF.

V and J are TRBV29-1 and TRBJ2-3. Germline V gene data show CDR1 as SQVTM and CDR2 as ANQGSEA. The CDR3 has 15 residues. The CDR3 sequence: CSVETVTSYTDTQYF.